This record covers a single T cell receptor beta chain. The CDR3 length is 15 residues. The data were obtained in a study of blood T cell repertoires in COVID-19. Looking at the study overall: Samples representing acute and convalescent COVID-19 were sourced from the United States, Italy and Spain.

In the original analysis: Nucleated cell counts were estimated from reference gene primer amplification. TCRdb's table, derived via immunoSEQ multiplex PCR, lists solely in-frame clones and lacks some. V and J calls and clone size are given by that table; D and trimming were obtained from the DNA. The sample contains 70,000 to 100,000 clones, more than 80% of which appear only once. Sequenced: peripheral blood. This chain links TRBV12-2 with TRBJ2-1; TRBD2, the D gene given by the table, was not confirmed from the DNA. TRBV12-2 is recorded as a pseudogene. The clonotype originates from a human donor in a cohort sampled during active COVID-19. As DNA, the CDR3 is TGTGCAAGTCGCTTGATCCGGCTAGCGGGGAATGAGCAGTTCTTC. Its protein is CASRLIRLAGNEQFF.